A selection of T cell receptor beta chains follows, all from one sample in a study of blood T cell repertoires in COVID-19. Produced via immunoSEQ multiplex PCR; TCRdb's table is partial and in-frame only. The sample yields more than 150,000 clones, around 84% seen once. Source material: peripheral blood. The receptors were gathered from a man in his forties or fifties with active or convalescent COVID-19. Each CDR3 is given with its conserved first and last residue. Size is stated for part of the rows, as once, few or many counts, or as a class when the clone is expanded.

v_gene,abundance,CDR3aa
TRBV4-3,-,CASSHGGTGAAGELFF
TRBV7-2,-,CASSLVGLAGGSSYEQYF
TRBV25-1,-,CASSQTGVGTEAFF
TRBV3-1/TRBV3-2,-,CASSHPPGGLNTEAFF
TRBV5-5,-,CASSLLGDGSYEQYF
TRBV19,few,CARVWAGAPDTQYF
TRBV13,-,CASLISGDLNTEAFF
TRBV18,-,CASSPLPQNYGYTF
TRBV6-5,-,CASAGWEEKLFF
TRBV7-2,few,CASSRQTAQETQYF
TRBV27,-,CASSSQKQGINSPLHF
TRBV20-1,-,CSASLAGGRAYEQYF
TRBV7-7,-,CASSKRGIATTDTQYF
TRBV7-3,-,CASSLFGAGRRDEQFF
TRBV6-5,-,CASSYRTGNTEAFF
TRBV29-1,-,CSVVGTGTSHEQYF
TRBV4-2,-,CASSQEFGQNQPQHF
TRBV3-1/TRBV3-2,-,CASSQVGRAGETQYF
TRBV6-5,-,CATSRGSYEQYF
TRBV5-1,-,CASSEGEKLFF
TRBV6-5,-,CASSYGSGTGGTEAFF
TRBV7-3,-,CASSTSGTRALGEQFF
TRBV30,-,CAWDRDYLNSPLHF
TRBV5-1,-,CASTTGSGNEQFF
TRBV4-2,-,CASSQDHGVKETQYF
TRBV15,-,CATSGRQGALSDTQYF
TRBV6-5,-,CASSYSWDRYYEQYF
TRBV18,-,CASSPPVQSDTQYF
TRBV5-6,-,CASTSGTDSYEQYF
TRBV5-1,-,CASSPPGNGEKLFF
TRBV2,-,CASSEAPSSGNTIYF
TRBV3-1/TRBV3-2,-,CASSQAGTGTYEQYF
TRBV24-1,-,CATTLNREPRVILPLTDTQYF
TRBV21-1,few,CASSKVPATVAQDGYTF
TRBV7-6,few,CASSLAGQGASGELFF
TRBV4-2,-,CASSQDWGERDSPLHF
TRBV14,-,CASSQDDWRDTQYF
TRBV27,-,CASSHPGGQGGTGELFF
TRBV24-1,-,CATSEIGGNQPQHF
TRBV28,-,CASSFMRGYQFF
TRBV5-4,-,CASSSGQDKETQYF
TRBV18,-,CASSPGTGQNTEAFF
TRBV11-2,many,CASSLGSGGGRYNEQFF
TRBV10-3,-,CAISEYGGGATDTQYF
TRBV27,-,CASSPTSGHRINTEAFF
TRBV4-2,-,CASSQHSGGSGNTGELFF
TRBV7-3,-,CASSPAGTEGNTIYF
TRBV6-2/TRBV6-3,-,CASSPLAVHRHEQYF
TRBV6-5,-,CASRMTGSAYGYTF
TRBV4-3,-,CASSHEVGTGGNNEQFF
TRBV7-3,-,CASSAGWGLYNEQFF
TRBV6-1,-,CASSERQPQHF
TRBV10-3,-,CAISDRDQNTEAFF
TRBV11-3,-,CASSRGQGSNNEQFF
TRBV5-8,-,CASSRPDRKEEKLFF